Listed below are T cell receptor beta chains from one sample, sequenced in a study of cytomegalovirus exposure and HLA in healthy donors. The protocol was immunoSEQ multiplex PCR, while the TCRdb copy is restricted to in-frame clones and leaves out a portion. The table shows fewer than 250,000 clones, with around 86% occurring only once. The sequencing input was PBMCs. Receptor source: a woman between 45 and 65 years old in good health and CMV-seropositive. CDR3s include the opening cysteine and the closing phenylalanine or tryptophan. A D gene is named only where the DNA matches it firmly. A row's size may be missing; if present it is once, few, many or a size class.

clone_size j_call v_call d_call cdr3_nt cdr3_aa
- TRBJ1-2 TRBV27 TRBD1 TGTGCCAGCAGTTTTTACACAGGGGGGTATGGCTACACCTTC CASSFYTGGYGYTF
- TRBJ1-1 TRBV19 TRBD1 TGTGCCACGAACGTTCGGGACAGTGAAGCTTTCTTT CATNVRDSEAFF
- TRBJ1-1 TRBV7-2 - TGTGCCAGCAGCATACATAACATGAACACTGAAGCTTTCTTT CASSIHNMNTEAFF
few TRBJ2-7 TRBV10-3 - TGCGGGCCGGGGGAGTTCTCCTACGAGCAGTACTTC CGPGEFSYEQYF
- TRBJ1-2 TRBV6-5 TRBD1 TGTGCCAGCAGTTACTCAGGTCGGACAGGGGATGGCTACACCTTC CASSYSGRTGDGYTF
- TRBJ1-3 TRBV19 - TGTGCCAGTAGTCGGGGAGGCTCTGGAAACACCATATATTTT CASSRGGSGNTIYF
- TRBJ1-5 TRBV23-1 - TGCGCCAAACACCGAGGCTCCAGGGGTAGCAATCAGCCCCAGCATTTT CAKHRGSRGSNQPQHF
- TRBJ2-7 TRBV5-1 TRBD2 TGCGCCAGCAGCTTGGCTTGGGCTAGCGGGGAGCAGTACTTC CASSLAWASGEQYF
- TRBJ2-1 TRBV9 TRBD2 TGTGCCAGCAGCGCCTCTCTAACTAGCGGTGAATACAATGAGCAGTTCTTC CASSASLTSGEYNEQFF
- TRBJ1-5 TRBV7-2 TRBD1 TGTGCCAGCAGCCGGGACAGGGCGGATCGGCCCCAGCATTTT CASSRDRADRPQHF
- TRBJ1-4 TRBV7-8 TRBD1 TGTGCCAGCAGCCCTGAGGGACAGGCCCAGGTACTGTTTTTT CASSPEGQAQVLFF
- TRBJ1-2 TRBV2 TRBD1 TGTGCCAGCAAAGACAGGGCCAACTATGGCTACACCTTC CASKDRANYGYTF
- TRBJ2-3 TRBV7-2 TRBD2 TGTGCCAGCAGCTTCAAGCGGGGGGGCTTAGGGGATACGCAGTATTTT CASSFKRGGLGDTQYF
once TRBJ2-5 TRBV5-1 TRBD2 TGCGCCAGCTCAAAGCGGGGGGAACAAGAGACCCAGTACTTC CASSKRGEQETQYF
- TRBJ1-1 TRBV19 TRBD1 TGTGCCAGTAGGGGACAGATGAACACTGAAGCTTTCTTT CASRGQMNTEAFF
- TRBJ2-3 TRBV28 - TGTGCCAGCAGTGGACCCCGGCGGGCGCAGTATTTT CASSGPRRAQYF
- TRBJ2-3 TRBV11-2 TRBD2 TGTGCCAGCAGCGTCGGGGGGGGAGGGCCTAGCACAGATACGCAGTATTTT CASSVGGGGPSTDTQYF
- TRBJ1-6 TRBV2 TRBD1 TGTGCCAGCTGGCGCGTGGGACAGGGGGCTATGTCACCCCTCCACTTT CASWRVGQGAMSPLHF
- TRBJ2-7 TRBV15 - TGTGCCACCAGCAGAGATTACGAGGGGGCCTACGAGCAGTACTTC CATSRDYEGAYEQYF
few TRBJ2-7 TRBV6-1 - TGTGCCAGCAGTGAAGTTGAGTACGAGCAGTACTTC CASSEVEYEQYF
- TRBJ2-5 TRBV18 - TGTGCCAGCTCACCTCAGGGTGGAGAGACCCAGTACTTC CASSPQGGETQYF
- TRBJ1-5 TRBV6-1 - TGTGCCAGCAGTGACCAACAGGCCATGGTCCAGCCCCAGCATTTT CASSDQQAMVQPQHF
- TRBJ2-7 TRBV9 TRBD1 TGTGCCAGCAGCGGAGAAACGGGACAGGGGGTATACGAGCAGTACTTC CASSGETGQGVYEQYF
- TRBJ1-1 TRBV2 TRBD1 TGTGCCAGCAGGGTACAGGGGTTCACTGAAGCTTTCTTT CASRVQGFTEAFF
- TRBJ2-7 TRBV13 - TGTGCCAGCAGCTTCACAGGGTTTGGCGAGCAGTACTTC CASSFTGFGEQYF
- TRBJ2-2 TRBV27 - TGTGCCAGCAGTTTTGGGGGACAACCCGGGGAGCTGTTTTTT CASSFGGQPGELFF
- TRBJ1-1 TRBV5-5 - TGTGCCAGCAGCCGTAATTCTGGGCTGAACACTGAAGCTTTCTTT CASSRNSGLNTEAFF
- TRBJ1-2 TRBV19 TRBD1 TGTGCCAGTAGTAGACCCGGGACAGGGAACTATGGCTACACCTTC CASSRPGTGNYGYTF
- TRBJ1-1 TRBV30 TRBD1 TGTGCCTGGACAGGACAGGGCACTGAAGCTTTCTTT CAWTGQGTEAFF
- TRBJ1-2 TRBV7-2 - TGTGCCAGCAGCTTCCCCTGGACAAAATCCTATGGCTACACCTTC CASSFPWTKSYGYTF
- TRBJ2-7 TRBV6-1 TRBD2 TGTGCCAGCAGTGAAGAAAGCGGGGGGCCCAACGAGCAGTACTTC CASSEESGGPNEQYF
- TRBJ2-7 TRBV5-1 - TGCGCCAGCAGCAGACTCGGCTTCGAGCAGTACTTC CASSRLGFEQYF
- TRBJ1-1 TRBV6-5 - TGTGCCAGCAGTAAGAGACATAATCTGAACACTGAAGCTTTCTTT CASSKRHNLNTEAFF
- TRBJ1-5 TRBV2 - TGTGCCAGCAGGAAAGGGGATCAGCCCCAGCATTTT CASRKGDQPQHF
- TRBJ2-6 TRBV27 - TGTGCCAGCAGTTTTATCCGGGTCGCTGGGGCCAACGTCCTGACTTTC CASSFIRVAGANVLTF
- TRBJ1-2 TRBV30 TRBD1 TGTGCCTGGAGCGATTGGACAGGGGGCCGTGAAGGCTACACCTTC CAWSDWTGGREGYTF
few TRBJ1-4 TRBV30 - TGTGCCTGGAGTGTACTTGAAAAACTGTTTTTT CAWSVLEKLFF
- TRBJ1-2 TRBV27 - TGTGCCAGCAGTTTAAGGGGGACTAACTATGGCTACACCTTC CASSLRGTNYGYTF
- TRBJ1-2 TRBV6-7 - TGTGCCAGCAGACAAACCCCCAGGGAAGCTAACTATGGCTACACCTTC CASRQTPREANYGYTF
- TRBJ1-1 TRBV30 - TGTGCCTTTAAATTGTGGGGGCGGGGGGCTTTCTTT CAFKLWGRGAFF
- TRBJ1-1 TRBV15 - TGTGCCACCAGCAGAGCTGGAGGCCTCAACACTGAAGCTTTCTTT CATSRAGGLNTEAFF
once TRBJ1-5 TRBV19 - TGTGCCAGTAGTATTACAGGAAGCTATCAGCCCCAGCATTTT CASSITGSYQPQHF
- TRBJ2-2 TRBV28 TRBD2 TGTGCCAGCAGTTCCCTCAAGCGGGGGGGCCCCGGGGAGCTGTTTTTT CASSSLKRGGPGELFF
- TRBJ1-5 TRBV6-1 - TGTGCCAGCAGTGGAGGGTCGAGGGTAGGCAATCAGCCCCAGCATTTT CASSGGSRVGNQPQHF
- TRBJ1-2 TRBV5-4 - TGTGCCAGCAGCCGCACCGGACGGGGCTATGGCTACACCTTC CASSRTGRGYGYTF
- TRBJ2-5 TRBV5-6 - TGTGCCAGCAGCCCCTATCCGGGGGAGGTCGAGACCCAGTACTTC CASSPYPGEVETQYF
once TRBJ2-1 TRBV29-1 TRBD1 TGCAGCGTAAGGACAGGGGGCAATGAGCAGTTCTTC CSVRTGGNEQFF